The entry that follows covers one T cell receptor beta chain sequence. Each recovered donor of Cohort 3 presented with two negative PCRs, clearance, or symptom resolution. Method: immunoSEQ multiplex PCR; TCRdb's copy keeps in-frame clones and lacks some. The repertoire holds 330,000 or so clones, with about 90% as singletons. These data are taken from a study of blood T cell repertoires in COVID-19. V lost 4 bases and J 8 bases, leaving 16 bases between the germline ends. The CDR3 sequence is 14 residues long. CDR1 and CDR2 (germline): SGDLS, YYNGEE. This clonotype was sampled from a man aged 25 to 45 who had recovered from COVID-19. The sequenced sample was PBMCs or T cells enriched from blood (not recorded which). The V and J genes are TRBV9 and TRBJ2-1; D may be TRBD1 (5 bases). In DNA, the CDR3 is TGTGCCAGCAGCTCTCGGAATCAGGGCGATGAGCAGTTCTTC. Its translation: CASSSRNQGDEQFF.